This TCR beta chain derives from a study of T cell responses to AZD1222 COVID-19 vaccine. Germline CDR1 and CDR2: MNHEY and SMNVEV (reference sequence). This CDR3 has 13 amino acids. The V segment lost 7 bases and the J segment 6 bases; nucleotides outside the gene matches: 5. Study-wide results and limits: The breadth and depth of Spike-specific TCRs increased once two AZD1222 doses had been given.

To note about this clone: Its target is not known.

Here immunoSEQ multiplex PCR was the method, and the copy in TCRdb shows in-frame clones only, minus some. The repertoire holds around 78,000 clones, with roughly 88% as singletons. The sequence derives from an adult who received the AZD1222 COVID-19 vaccine. V and J are TRBV27 and TRBJ2-2; 7 bases map to TRBD1. The sample was peripheral blood, taken 28 days after the second AZD1222 dose. This chain's CDR3 is CASKKTGAGELFF. In DNA, the CDR3 is TGTGCCAGCAAGAAAACAGGGGCCGGGGAGCTGTTTTTT.